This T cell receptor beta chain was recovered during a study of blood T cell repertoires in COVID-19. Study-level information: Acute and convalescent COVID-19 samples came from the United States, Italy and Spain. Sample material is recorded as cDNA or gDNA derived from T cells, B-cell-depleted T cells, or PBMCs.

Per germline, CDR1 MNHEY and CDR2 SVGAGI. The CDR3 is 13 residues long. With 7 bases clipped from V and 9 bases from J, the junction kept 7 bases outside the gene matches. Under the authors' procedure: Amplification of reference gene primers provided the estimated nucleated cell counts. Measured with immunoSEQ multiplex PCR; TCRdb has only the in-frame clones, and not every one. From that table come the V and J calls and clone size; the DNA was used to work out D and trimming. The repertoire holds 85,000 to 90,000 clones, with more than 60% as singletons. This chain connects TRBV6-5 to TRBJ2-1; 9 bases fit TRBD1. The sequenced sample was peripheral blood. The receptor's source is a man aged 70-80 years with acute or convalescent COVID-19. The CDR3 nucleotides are TGTGCCAGCAATAGGGACAGGGCCGGTGAGCAGTTCTTC. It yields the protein CASNRDRAGEQFF.